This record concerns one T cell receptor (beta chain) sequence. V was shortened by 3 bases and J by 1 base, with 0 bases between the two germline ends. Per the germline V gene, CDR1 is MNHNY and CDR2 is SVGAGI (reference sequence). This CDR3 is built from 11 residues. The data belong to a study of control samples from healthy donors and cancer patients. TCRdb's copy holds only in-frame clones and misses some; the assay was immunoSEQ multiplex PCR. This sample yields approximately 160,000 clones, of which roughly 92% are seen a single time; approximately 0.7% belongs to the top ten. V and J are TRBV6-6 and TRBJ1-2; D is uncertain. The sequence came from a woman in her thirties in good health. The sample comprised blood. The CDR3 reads CASSYNYGYTF. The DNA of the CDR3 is TGTGCCAGCAGTTATAACTATGGCTACACCTTC.